What follows are 28 T cell receptor beta chains derived from one specimen sequenced in a study of shared clonotypes between healthy human individuals. The table came from immunoSEQ multiplex PCR; TCRdb's copy has only in-frame clones and leaves some out. The data hold 400,000 to 500,000 clones, with 79% observed a single time. The sample consisted of PBMCs. These receptors were obtained from a woman in her forties in good health. Some clones in this sample may be carry-over from other donors' samples.

This chain uses TRBV7-8 with TRBJ1-1, with D perhaps TRBD1 (5 bases). V was shortened by 5 bases and J by 0 bases, with 16 bases between the two germline ends. CDR3 length equals 16 residues. The germline V gene has CDR1 SGHVS and CDR2 FQNEAQ. This chain's CDR3 is CASSLLARGVNTEAFF. In nucleotides, the CDR3 is TGTGCCAGCAGCCTGTTGGCCCGGGGGGTGAACACTGAAGCTTTCTTT. The full variable domain, rest sourced from reference TRBV7-8 and TRBJ1-1, is GAGVSQSPRYKVAKRGQDVALRCDPISGHVSLFWYQQALGQGPEFLTYFQNEAQLDKSGLPSDRFFAERPEGSVSTLKIQRTQQEDSAVYLCASSLLARGVNTEAFFGQGTRLTVV.

The rearrangement uses TRBV5-4 and TRBJ1-2; D gene uncertain. CDR3 length: 12 amino acids. V lost 0 bases, J lost 8 bases, and 8 bases lay in between. The germline V gene has CDR1 SGHNT and CDR2 YYREEE (reference sequence). The CDR3 sequence is CASSLGRAGYTF. In nucleotides, the CDR3 is TGTGCCAGCAGCTTGGGGAGGGCCGGCTACACCTTC.

The chain is built from TRBV18 and TRBJ1-5, with D unresolved. CDR1 KGHSH and CDR2 LQKENI come from the germline V gene. Trimming shortened V by 1 base and J by 5 bases, and 6 bases separated the two germline ends. This CDR3 contains 13 residues. The CDR3 DNA reads TGTGCCAGCTCACCACTTGGGGATCAGCCCCAGCATTTT. This encodes CASSPLGDQPQHF. Together with reference TRBV18 and TRBJ1-5, the CDR3 gives the full variable domain: NAGVMQNPRHLVRRRGQEARLRCSPMKGHSHVYWYRQLPEEGLKFMVYLQKENIIDESGMPKERFSAEFPKEGPSILRIQQVVRGDSAAYFCASSPLGDQPQHFGDGTRLSIL.

This chain connects TRBV13 to TRBJ2-7, with TRBD2 matching 13 bases. The CDR3 has 17 amino acids. The ends lost 3 bases at V and 6 bases at J; junction bases unmatched: 11. The germline V gene has CDR1 PRHDT and CDR2 FYEKMQ (reference sequence). The CDR3 is CASSFRTSGSALREQYF. CDR3 sequence (DNA): TGTGCCAGCAGCTTCCGGACTAGCGGGAGCGCACTACGCGAGCAGTACTTC.

This clone was found a few times. Different DNA sequences within this sample yield the same CDR3. The J gene is TRBJ2-1, the V gene TRBV5-4; D perhaps matches TRBD1 (6 bases). The CDR3 is 13 residues long. V lost 5 bases and J lost 4, with 10 bases in between. The V gene's germline CDR1 is SGHNT and CDR2 YYREEE (reference sequence). The CDR3 DNA reads as TGTGCCAGCAGGCTGGACAGTTACAATGAGCAGTTCTTC. Encoded protein: CASRLDSYNEQFF.

This clone has more than one count but fewer than ten. The V gene is TRBV4-3, the J gene TRBJ2-1; 10 positions match TRBD1. The CDR3 is made up of 16 amino acids. The V gene's germline CDR1 is LGHNA and CDR2 YSLEER. Trimming cost V 1 base and J 7 bases; bases outside gene matches: 7. CDR3 loop: CASSQAGTGVRNEQFF. In DNA form, the CDR3 reads TGCGCCAGCAGCCAAGCCGGGACAGGGGTTCGGAATGAGCAGTTCTTC.

The V and J genes are TRBV18 and TRBJ2-1; no clear D gene. Germline V gene sequence: CDR1 KGHSH, CDR2 LQKENI. The CDR3 has 16 amino acids. V was clipped by 4 bases and J by 6 bases, with 19 bases between them. The DNA of the CDR3 is TGTGCCAGCTCACTCCTAGGCCAGATGGGGTTCAATGAGCAGTTCTTC. Protein: CASSLLGQMGFNEQFF.

The gene calls are TRBV6-1 and TRBJ2-7; D is unresolved. CDR3 length equals 14 residues. Germline CDR1 and CDR2: MNHNS and SASEGT. V was cut by 5 bases and J by 0 bases, with 11 bases left in between. The CDR3 protein is CASSQTRSSYEQYF. CDR3 sequence (DNA): TGTGCCAGCAGTCAGACAAGAAGCTCCTACGAGCAGTACTTC.

The J gene is TRBJ1-4, the V gene TRBV18, with 8 bases identical to TRBD1. Per the germline V gene, CDR1 is KGHSH and CDR2 is LQKENI. CDR3 size: 17 residues. Trimming at V came to 4 bases and at J to 0 bases, leaving 7 bases not matched to a gene. CDR3 amino acids: CASSLGTGDATNEKLFF. The CDR3 DNA sequence: TGTGCCAGCTCACTCGGGACAGGCGATGCAACTAATGAAAAACTGTTTTTT.

The chain recombines TRBV2 with TRBJ2-1; D is possibly TRBD2 (5 bases). This CDR3 is built from 16 residues. With 4 bases removed from V and 0 bases from J, the gap between germline ends came to 13 bases. Germline CDR1 SNHLY, CDR2 FYNNEI. The CDR3 region is CASSVERQHSYNEQFF. CDR3 coding DNA: TGTGCCAGCAGTGTCGAGCGGCAGCACTCCTACAATGAGCAGTTCTTC.

This clone was picked up one time. Being one base from a much bigger clone, this may be a read error. The chain has TRBV29-1 and TRBJ2-2; TRBD1 is a possible D gene (6 bases). Per the germline V gene, CDR1 is SQVTM and CDR2 is ANQGSEA. Deletions cut 5 bases from V and 6 bases from J, with 16 bases between. This CDR3 has 14 residues. The CDR3: CSVKNEGEAGELFF. The DNA of the CDR3 is TGCAGCGTTAAGAACGAGGGGGAAGCCGGGGAGCTGTTTTTT.

This clone has a single count. This chain joins TRBV5-1 and TRBJ2-5; D possibly corresponds to TRBD1 (5 bases). The J call may not be correct, given that the DNA end is closer to TRBJ2-7. Germline assignment: CDR1 SGHRS and CDR2 YFSETQ. CDR3 length: 14 amino acids. In DNA, the CDR3 is TGCGCCAGCAGCTTCCAGGGCGGCTCCTACGAGCAGTACTTC. This sequence encodes CASSFQGGSYEQYF.

In this sample, this clone turned up once. The chain recombines TRBV6-4 with TRBJ2-2; maybe TRBD2 (5 bases). V lost 3 bases and J lost 6, with 14 bases in between. The CDR3 runs 15 residues. The germline V gene encodes CDR1 MRHNA and CDR2 SNTAGT. CDR3 protein: CASSESDGEPGELFF. The CDR3 DNA follows: TGTGCCAGCAGTGAGAGTGACGGGGAACCCGGGGAGCTGTTTTTT.

On this clone: The germline gene is not matched at one end of the junction; a read error may be the cause. This sequence joins TRBV29-1 and TRBJ2-3; maybe TRBD2 (6 bases). CDR1 and CDR2 from the germline V gene are SQVTM and ANQGSEA. There are 14 residues in the CDR3. Written as DNA, the CDR3 is TGCAGTGTTGCTCATGGGGGGAACACAGATACGCAGTATTTT. This gives the protein CSVAHGGNTDTQYF.

The CDR3 DNA reads TGTGCCAGCAGCACCGGGACTAGCGGGAGAAAAGAGCAGTTCTTC. Its protein is CASSTGTSGRKEQFF. The chain joins TRBV7-2 to TRBJ2-1, with 14 nucleotides matching TRBD2. Germline V gives CDR1 SGHTA, CDR2 FQGNSA. V shed 5 bases and J 10 bases; nucleotides not matched to a gene: 7. The CDR3 consists of 15 residues.

The chain links TRBV7-8 to TRBJ1-5; 8 bases fit TRBD1. Germline loops: CDR1 SGHVS, CDR2 FQNEAQ. The V gene end was trimmed by 4 bases and the J gene end by 13 bases; junction bases not matched to a gene: 6. The CDR3 totals 12 residues. The CDR3 nucleotides read TGTGCCAGCAGCTCGGGGACAGGTGTTCAGCATTTT. It translates to CASSSGTGVQHF. The whole variable domain, filled in from reference TRBV7-8 and TRBJ1-5, reads GAGVSQSPRYKVAKRGQDVALRCDPISGHVSLFWYQQALGQGPEFLTYFQNEAQLDKSGLPSDRFFAERPEGSVSTLKIQRTQQEDSAVYLCASSSGTGVQHFGDGTRLSIL.

The chain recombines TRBV7-9 with TRBJ1-2, with TRBD1 as a possible D gene (5 bases). The CDR3 contains 14 residues. The V end lost 7 bases, the J end lost 6 bases, and 18 bases lay between the germline ends. Germline assignment: CDR1 SEHNR and CDR2 FQNEAQ (reference sequence). CDR3 bases: TGTGCCAGCAACAGCGGGACCCAGAGCCATGGCTACACCTTC. Protein sequence: CASNSGTQSHGYTF.

The chain uses TRBV28 and TRBJ1-2; D uncertain. V shed 3 bases and J shed 8 bases, with 10 bases lying between them. CDR1 MDHEN and CDR2 SYDVKM come from the germline V gene. This CDR3 has 12 amino acids. Written as DNA, the CDR3 is TGTGCCAGCAGTTTGGGGTTGGGCGGCTACACCTTC. Its protein product is CASSLGLGGYTF.

The chain recombines TRBV12-5 with TRBJ2-1; 10 bases match TRBD2. The J segment lost 10 bases and the V segment lost 0 bases, leaving 9 bases of the junction unmatched. Germline V CDR1 and CDR2: LGHNT, FRNRAP. This CDR3 has 16 amino acids. The CDR3 DNA reads TGTGCTAGTGGTTTGGTATGGCTAGCGGGAGTCGGGGAGCAGTTCTTC. Translation gives CASGLVWLAGVGEQFF.

The chain couples TRBV7-3 to TRBJ2-3; TRBD1 agrees at 7 bases. The V segment lost 5 bases and the J segment 0 bases; nucleotides outside the gene matches: 11. The CDR3 has 17 amino acids. Germline V gene lookup returns CDR1 SGHTA and CDR2 FQGTGA. The CDR3 protein is CASSPSPRQGSTDTQYF. The CDR3 DNA reads TGTGCCAGCAGCCCATCCCCCCGACAGGGCAGCACAGATACGCAGTATTTT.

The chain uses TRBV28 and TRBJ2-1; TRBD2 aligns across 14 bases. The germline V gene encodes CDR1 MDHEN and CDR2 SYDVKM. The CDR3 spans 19 residues. Trimming at V came to 2 bases and at J to 9 bases, leaving 15 bases not matched to a gene. The CDR3 is CASSLRTGTSGSWYVEQFF. In DNA, the CDR3 is TGTGCCAGCAGTTTAAGAACCGGGACTAGCGGGAGTTGGTATGTTGAGCAGTTCTTC.

J is TRBJ2-5 and V is TRBV18, with 8 bases matching TRBD2. The CDR3 consists of 14 residues. After removal of 5 bases from V and 1 base from J, the junction contained 3 bases not matched to a gene. The germline gives CDR1 KGHSH, CDR2 LQKENI. CDR3 amino acids: CASSALAVQETQYF. CDR3 sequence (DNA): TGTGCCAGCTCAGCACTAGCGGTCCAAGAGACCCAGTACTTC.

V is TRBV5-1 and J is TRBJ1-6; 7 bases line up with TRBD1. The trim removed 3 bases at V and 7 bases at J, leaving 10 bases unmatched. The CDR3 is 16 residues long. In germline, CDR1 is SGHRS, CDR2 YFSETQ. CDR3 protein: CASSSTGSEANSPLHF. The CDR3 coding sequence is TGCGCCAGCAGCTCGACAGGGTCTGAGGCGAATTCACCCCTCCACTTT.

The V and J genes are TRBV7-8 and TRBJ2-3; the D gene is possibly TRBD2 (5 bases). Germline V gives CDR1 SGHVS, CDR2 FQNEAQ. The CDR3 is 11 residues long. Deletions cut 6 bases from V and 8 bases from J, with 9 bases between. The CDR3 region is CASRLEATQYF. The DNA for the CDR3 is TGTGCCAGCAGACTAGAGGCTACGCAGTATTTT.

This clone was observed a few times. The genes are TRBV27 and TRBJ2-1; TRBD2 matches 12 bases. CDR1 and CDR2 from the germline V gene are MNHEY and SMNVEV (reference sequence). The CDR3 is made up of 15 amino acids. The J segment lost 3 bases and the V segment lost 6 bases, leaving 3 bases of the junction unmatched. CDR3 DNA sequence: TGTGCCAGCAGAACTAGCGGGAGGCTCTACAATGAGCAGTTCTTC. It yields the protein CASRTSGRLYNEQFF.

The gene calls are TRBV5-4 and TRBJ1-2, with D possibly TRBD1 on 5 matching bases. Germline CDR1 is SGHNT and CDR2 is YYREEE (reference sequence). There are 13 residues in the CDR3. Trimming left V 0 bases short and J 4 bases short, with 7 bases between. The CDR3, as DNA: TGTGCCAGCAGCTTGGAGGGGCCCTATGGCTACACCTTC. It specifies CASSLEGPYGYTF.

This clone has a single count. The V gene is TRBV27, the J gene TRBJ2-3; D remains ambiguous. Germline CDR1 is MNHEY and CDR2 is SMNVEV (reference sequence). With 5 bases removed from V and 2 bases from J, the gap between germline ends came to 8 bases. The CDR3 contains 13 residues. The CDR3 reads CASSPPITDTQYF. For the CDR3, the DNA is TGTGCCAGCAGTCCCCCAATCACAGATACGCAGTATTTT.

The chain couples TRBV4-2 to TRBJ2-5, with TRBD2 matching 8 bases. Per germline, CDR1 LGHNA and CDR2 YNFKEQ. V trimming: 2 bases; J trimming: 5 bases; junction bases outside the gene matches: 7. The CDR3 contains 15 residues. The CDR3, as DNA: TGTGCCAGCAGCCAAAATAGCGGGATCCGGGAGACCCAGTACTTC. Protein sequence: CASSQNSGIRETQYF.